A single T cell receptor beta chain is shown here with its context. The data stem from a study of blood T cell repertoires in COVID-19. The repertoire was sequenced with immunoSEQ multiplex PCR; TCRdb's copy has only in-frame clones and lacks some. The data show some 250,000 clones, about three quarters seen once. This CDR3 has 17 residues. CDR1 and CDR2 from the germline V gene are SGHVS and FQNEAQ. After removal of 1 base from V and 0 bases from J, the junction contained 6 bases not matched to a gene. The sample taken for sequencing was peripheral blood. The V and J genes are TRBV7-8 and TRBJ2-4; TRBD2 agrees at 7 bases. The TCR originated in a woman of 80 years or more with acute or convalescent COVID-19. The CDR3 protein is CASSLESGGLAKNIQYF. The CDR3 DNA sequence: TGTGCCAGCAGCTTAGAATCCGGGGGGTTAGCCAAAAACATTCAGTACTTC.